Listed here is a single TCR beta chain. Its antigen is not identified. Trimming cost V 6 bases and J 1 base, with 10 bases left between them. The CDR3 totals 13 residues. The germline CDR1 and CDR2 sequences are SGHNT and YYREEE (reference sequence). The table came from immunoSEQ multiplex PCR; TCRdb's copy has only in-frame clones and leaves some out. Of 58,000 or so clones detected, approximately 80% appear once; the ten largest clones hold approximately 19%. These data originate in a study of identifying expanded T cells in peripheral blood. General study points: Roughly 2-week clone count variance significantly increased as total template count grew. Technical replicates showed around 1.2 changed clones; about 2 weeks 15 to 20; four weeks 19.

This chain joins TRBV5-4 and TRBJ1-1; no clear D gene. The sequence was obtained from a person aged 18 to 75 in good health. The specimen was blood. This CDR3 is CASNPPGNTEAFF. The CDR3 coding sequence is TGTGCCAGCAACCCCCCAGGGAACACTGAAGCTTTCTTT. Complete variable domain (other parts from reference TRBV5-4 and TRBJ1-1): ETGVTQSPTHLIKTRGQQVTLRCSSQSGHNTVSWYQQALGQGPQFIFQYYREEENGRGNFPPRFSGLQFPNYSSELNVNALELDDSALYLCASNPPGNTEAFFGQGTRLTVV.